The 16 T cell receptor beta chains below come from one sample, sequenced in a study of tumor and adjacent non-tumor tissue in lung cancer. Three rounds of nested PCR, following a modified ARM-PCR protocol, produced the TCRbeta library. In TCRdb, the multiplex PCR reads were re-called with MiXCR into one record per CDR3 protein. The sample has some 70,000 distinct CDR3 sequences, approximately 71% seen once. This sample's RNA came from whole unsorted tissue. Distant lung tissue was collected more than 3 cm away from the tumor edge. The source material was distant non-tumor lung tissue. The receptors shown here come from a woman in her 50s with non-small cell lung cancer.

This clonotype was recorded only once. The junction shows a germline mismatch at one end, possibly a read error. The J gene is TRBJ2-3, the V gene TRBV14, with D possibly being TRBD1 (5 bases). The germline V gene encodes CDR1 SGHDN and CDR2 FVKESK. This CDR3 region has 13 residues. CDR3: CASSQVRVHTQYF. CDR3 in DNA: TGTGCCAGCAGCCAAGTCAGGGTGCATACGCAGTACTTT.

Comments on this clonotype: A much bigger clone sits one base away, suggesting this may be a read error. V and J are TRBV6-1 and TRBJ2-7; 8 nucleotides align to TRBD2. The CDR3 runs to 15 residues. Germline assignment: CDR1 MNHNS and CDR2 SASEGT. J gave up 2 bases and V 7 bases, and 10 bases lay outside the gene matches. CDR3 coding DNA: TGTGCCAGCACCGGGACTAGGTCCGACACCTACGAGCAGTACTTC. It codes for CASTGTRSDTYEQYF.

This chain links TRBV20-1 with TRBJ1-2; D not certain. CDR1 DFQATT and CDR2 SNEGSKA come from the germline V gene (reference sequence). The length of the CDR3 is 14 residues. The V end lost 8 bases, the J end lost 4 bases, and 20 bases lay between the germline ends. CDR3 nucleotide sequence: TGCAGTACTCCAATGAACGTGATGGGCTATGGCTACACCTTC. As protein: CSTPMNVMGYGYTF.

Remarks on this clonotype: A read error may be the cause here, since a much bigger clone is one base away. The gene calls are TRBV6-5 and TRBJ1-1; 7 positions agree with TRBD1. CDR1 and CDR2 from the germline V gene are MNHEY and SVGAGI. The V segment lost 6 bases and the J segment 6 bases; nucleotides outside the gene matches: 4. CDR3 length: 12 residues. The CDR3 DNA reads TGTGCCAGCAGCCTCAGGGGGTCTGAAGCTTTCTTT. The encoded protein is CASSLRGSEAFF.

This clonotype has a handful of counts. A much larger clone differs from this one at a single base, so this may be a read error. The chain uses TRBV29-1 and TRBJ2-1; D perhaps matches TRBD1 (5 bases). This CDR3 region has 13 residues. Per the germline V gene, CDR1 is SQVTM and CDR2 is ANQGSEA. The CDR3 loop reads CGVVGRAYNEQFF. The CDR3 DNA reads TGCGGTGTCGTGGGCAGGGCTTACAATGAGCAGTTCTTC.

As to this clonotype: The junction shows a germline mismatch at one end, possibly a read error. The V call is TRBV20-1, the J call TRBJ2-1; no firm D call. The germline CDR1 and CDR2 sequences are DFQATT and SNEGSKA (reference sequence). This CDR3 contains 14 residues. CDR3 in DNA: TGCAGTGCTAGAGGTTGGCCAAACCACATTGAGCAATTCTTC. This translates into CSARGWPNHIEQFF.

The chain has TRBV20-1 and TRBJ2-4; weak D call: TRBD2 (6 bases). The CDR3 is made up of 14 amino acids. V lost 6 bases to trimming and J lost 8 bases, with 20 bases between them. Germline assignment: CDR1 DFQATT and CDR2 SNEGSKA (reference sequence). This CDR3 is CSARTIGNEDIQYF. CDR3 coding DNA: TGCAGTGCCCGGACTATCGGGAACGAAGACATTCAGTACTTC.

On this clonotype: Likely a read error: the CDR3 ends without its conserved phenylalanine or tryptophan. The gene calls are TRBV29-1 and TRBJ2-5; D might be TRBD2 (6 bases). Germline values: CDR1 SQVTM, CDR2 ANQGSEA. The CDR3 contains 13 residues. The CDR3 region is CSVESLLRETQYL. Written as DNA, the CDR3 is TGCAGCGTTGAAAGCCTGCTCCGGGAGACTCAGTACTTA.

This clonotype appeared many times. The gene calls are TRBV20-1 and TRBJ2-7, with a weak D call TRBD2 (5 bases). Trimming cost V 4 bases and J 4 bases, with 11 bases left between them. CDR3 length: 12 residues. Germline CDR1 is DFQATT and CDR2 is SNEGSKA (reference sequence). CDR3 protein: CSANEGRYEQYF. In nucleotides, the CDR3 is TGCAGTGCTAATGAGGGAAGGTACGAGCAGTACTTC.

The V gene is TRBV4-2, the J gene TRBJ2-1; TRBD2 matches 10 bases. CDR1 and CDR2 from the germline V gene are LGHNA and YNFKEQ. The CDR3 covers 17 residues. The CDR3 coding sequence is TGTACCGGCAGCCAAGATCCGGCTAGCGGGGGTTTGTATGAGCAGTTCTTC. Translation: CTGSQDPASGGLYEQFF.

The rearrangement links TRBV18 to TRBJ2-2; D call uncertain. The V gene's germline CDR1 is KGHSH and CDR2 LQKENI. This CDR3 comprises 13 residues. V lost 2 bases, J lost 4 bases, and 5 bases lay in between. As DNA, the CDR3 is TGTGCCAGCTCACCAATGGTCACCGGGGAGCTGTTTTTT. Translated: CASSPMVTGELFF.

Concerning this clonotype itself: Germline and junction disagree at one end, which may indicate a read error. This chain connects TRBV11-2 to TRBJ2-7; no clear D gene. The CDR3 has 14 residues. CDR1 and CDR2 from the germline V gene are SGHAT and FQNNGV. The CDR3: CGSNLTRWNDEQYF. CDR3 in DNA: TGTGGCAGCAACTTAACCCGTTGGAACGACGAGCAGTACTTC.

With respect to this clonotype: An end of the junction differs from the germline gene, which may be a read error. This chain uses TRBV11-2 with TRBJ1-4; D is unresolved. Per the germline V gene, CDR1 is SGHAT and CDR2 is FQNNGV. This CDR3 contains 14 residues. The CDR3 spells CASSHDSTNDKLFF. CDR3 DNA sequence: TGTGCCAGTAGCCATGATAGCACTAATGACAAACTGTTTTTT. Full variable domain (rest looked up from reference TRBV11-2 and TRBJ1-4): EAGVAQSPRYKIIEKRQSVAFWCNPISGHATLYWYQQILGQGPKLLIQFQNNGVVDDSQLPKDRFSAERLKGVDSTLKIQPAKLEDSAVYLCASSHDSTNDKLFFGSGTQLSVL.

The gene calls are TRBV12-3 or TRBV12-4 and TRBJ2-2; maybe TRBD2 (5 bases). The CDR3 is 12 amino acids. CDR3 in amino acids: CSGSPGVGELFF. CDR3 bases: TGTTCCGGCAGCCCCGGGGTGGGGGAGCTGTTTTTT.

This clonotype was seen a single time. An end of the junction differs from the germline gene, which may be a read error. The gene calls are TRBV11-2 and TRBJ2-5, with D perhaps matching TRBD2 (6 bases). The CDR3 is made up of 14 amino acids. CDR1 is SGHAT and CDR2 is FQNNGV in the germline V gene. The DNA of the CDR3 is TGTACCAGCAGCCCTATAAAGGGACTGGAGACCCAGTACTTC. Residues: CTSSPIKGLETQYF.

A word on this clonotype: The junction does not match germline at one end; this may be a read error. The chain recombines TRBV11-3 with TRBJ2-5; the D is unclear. The germline CDR1 and CDR2 sequences are SGHNT and YENEEA. This CDR3 spans 14 amino acids. As DNA, the CDR3 is TGTGCCAACAGCTTAGATCGAAGTCAAGAGACCCAATACTTC. This encodes CANSLDRSQETQYF.